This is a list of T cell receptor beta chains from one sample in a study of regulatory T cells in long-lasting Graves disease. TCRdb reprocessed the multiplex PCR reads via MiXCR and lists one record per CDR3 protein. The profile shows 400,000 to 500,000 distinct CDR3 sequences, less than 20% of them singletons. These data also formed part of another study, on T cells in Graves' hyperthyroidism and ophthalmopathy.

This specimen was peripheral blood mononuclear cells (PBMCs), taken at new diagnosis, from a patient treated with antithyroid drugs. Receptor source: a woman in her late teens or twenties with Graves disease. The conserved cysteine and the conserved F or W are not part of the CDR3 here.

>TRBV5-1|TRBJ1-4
ASSLAGSHNEKLF
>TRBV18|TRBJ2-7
ASSPGFNYEQY
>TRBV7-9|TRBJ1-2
ASSLIALYGYT
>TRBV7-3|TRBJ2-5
ASSLLGEGSRETQY
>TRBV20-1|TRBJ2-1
SARSIAGPYNEQF
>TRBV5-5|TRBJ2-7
ASSLGQFLREQY
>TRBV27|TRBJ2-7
ASRSGQGAYEQY
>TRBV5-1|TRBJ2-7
ASSLQGNEQY
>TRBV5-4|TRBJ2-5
ASSPPGGRAQETQY
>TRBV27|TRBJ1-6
ASTWDRLNSPLH
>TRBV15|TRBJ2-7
ATSSAPLARYEQY
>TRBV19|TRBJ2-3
ATMRLAGVMVDTQY
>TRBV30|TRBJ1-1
ACYWNTEAF
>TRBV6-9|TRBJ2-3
ASSYKGTGGTDTQY
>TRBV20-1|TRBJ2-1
SAWAGVDNEQF
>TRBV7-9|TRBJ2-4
ASSAGTRGEGTTKNIQY
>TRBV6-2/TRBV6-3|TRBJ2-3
ASSQREESTDTQY
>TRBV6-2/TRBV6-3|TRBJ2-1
ASRGGDWGNEQF
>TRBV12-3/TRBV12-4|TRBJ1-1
ASSATGMNTEAF
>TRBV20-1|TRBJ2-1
SARVTLGRNNEQF
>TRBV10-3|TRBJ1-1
AISESSQGAATEAF
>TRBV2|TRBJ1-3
ASSRGGNSGSTIY
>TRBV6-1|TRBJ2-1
ASLRDLTYNEQF
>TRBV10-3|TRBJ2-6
AISGTGETANSGANVLT
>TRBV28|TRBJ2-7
ASSFEDGPYEQY